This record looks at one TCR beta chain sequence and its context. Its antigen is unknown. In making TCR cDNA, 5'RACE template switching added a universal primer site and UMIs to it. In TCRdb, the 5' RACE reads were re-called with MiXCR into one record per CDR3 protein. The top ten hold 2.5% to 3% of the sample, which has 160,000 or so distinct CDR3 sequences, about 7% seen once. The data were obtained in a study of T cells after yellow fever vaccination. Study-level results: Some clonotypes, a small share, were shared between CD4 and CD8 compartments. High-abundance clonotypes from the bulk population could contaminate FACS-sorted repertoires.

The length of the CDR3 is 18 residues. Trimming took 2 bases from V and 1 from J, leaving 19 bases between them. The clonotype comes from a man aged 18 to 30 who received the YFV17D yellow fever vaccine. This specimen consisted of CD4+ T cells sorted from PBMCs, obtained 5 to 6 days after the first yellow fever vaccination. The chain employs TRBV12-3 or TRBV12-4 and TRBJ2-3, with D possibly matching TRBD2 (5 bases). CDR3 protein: CASSLLSRGLIRTDTQYF. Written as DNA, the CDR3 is TGTGCCAGCAGTTTATTGTCGCGAGGGTTGATACGCACAGATACGCAGTATTTT.